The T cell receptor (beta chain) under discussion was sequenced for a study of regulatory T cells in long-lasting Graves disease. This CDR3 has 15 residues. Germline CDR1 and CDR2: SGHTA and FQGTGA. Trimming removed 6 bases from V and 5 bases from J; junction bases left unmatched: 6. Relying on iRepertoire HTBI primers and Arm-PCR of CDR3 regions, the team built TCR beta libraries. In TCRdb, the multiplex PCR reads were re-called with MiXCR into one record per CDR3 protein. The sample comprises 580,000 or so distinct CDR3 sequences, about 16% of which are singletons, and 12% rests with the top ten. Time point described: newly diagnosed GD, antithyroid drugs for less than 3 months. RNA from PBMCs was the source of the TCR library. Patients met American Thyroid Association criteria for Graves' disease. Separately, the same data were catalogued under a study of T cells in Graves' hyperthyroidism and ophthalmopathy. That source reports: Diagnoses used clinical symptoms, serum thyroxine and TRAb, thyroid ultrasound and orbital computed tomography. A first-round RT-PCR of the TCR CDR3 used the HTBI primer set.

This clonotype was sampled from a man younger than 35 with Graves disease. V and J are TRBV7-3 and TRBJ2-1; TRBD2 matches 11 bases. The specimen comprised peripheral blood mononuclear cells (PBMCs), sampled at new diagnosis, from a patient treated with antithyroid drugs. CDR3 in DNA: TGTGCCAGCAGGCGTACTAGCGGGAGTGACAATGAGCAGTTCTTC. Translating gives CASRRTSGSDNEQFF.